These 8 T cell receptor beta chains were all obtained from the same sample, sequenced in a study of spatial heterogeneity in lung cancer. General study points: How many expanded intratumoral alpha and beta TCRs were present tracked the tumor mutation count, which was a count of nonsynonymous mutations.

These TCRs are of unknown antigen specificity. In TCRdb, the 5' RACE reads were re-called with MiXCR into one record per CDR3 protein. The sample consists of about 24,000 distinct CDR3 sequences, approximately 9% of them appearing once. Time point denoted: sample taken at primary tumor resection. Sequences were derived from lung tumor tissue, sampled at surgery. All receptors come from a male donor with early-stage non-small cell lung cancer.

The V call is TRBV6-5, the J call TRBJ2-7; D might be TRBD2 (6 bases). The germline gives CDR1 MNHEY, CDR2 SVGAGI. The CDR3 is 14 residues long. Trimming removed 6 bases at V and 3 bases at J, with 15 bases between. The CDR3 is CASSPGTVVYEQYF. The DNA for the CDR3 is TGTGCCAGCAGCCCCGGGACTGTTGTCTACGAGCAGTACTTC.

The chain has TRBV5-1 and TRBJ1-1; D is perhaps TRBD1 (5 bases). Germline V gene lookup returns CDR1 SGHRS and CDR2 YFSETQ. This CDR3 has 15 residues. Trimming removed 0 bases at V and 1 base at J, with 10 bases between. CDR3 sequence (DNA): TGCGCCAGCAGCTTGGCCCAAACAGGGAACACTGAAGCTTTCTTT. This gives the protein CASSLAQTGNTEAFF.

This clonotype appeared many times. The CDR3 here is CASGSGRVYQPQHF. The DNA of the CDR3 is TGTGCCAGCGGGAGCGGTAGAGTGTATCAGCCCCAGCATTTT. V gene TRBV28 combines with J gene TRBJ1-5; D gene ambiguous. V lost 8 bases and J lost 5, with 16 bases in between. This CDR3 is built from 14 residues. CDR1 is MDHEN, CDR2 SYDVKM, per germline.

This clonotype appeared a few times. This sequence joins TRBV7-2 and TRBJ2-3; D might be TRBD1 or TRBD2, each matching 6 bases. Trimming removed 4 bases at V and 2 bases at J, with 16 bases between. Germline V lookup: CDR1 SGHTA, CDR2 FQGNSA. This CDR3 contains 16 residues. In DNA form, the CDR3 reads TGTGCCAGCAGCTCGACCCAGGGGACTTTCACAGATACGCAGTATTTT. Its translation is CASSSTQGTFTDTQYF.

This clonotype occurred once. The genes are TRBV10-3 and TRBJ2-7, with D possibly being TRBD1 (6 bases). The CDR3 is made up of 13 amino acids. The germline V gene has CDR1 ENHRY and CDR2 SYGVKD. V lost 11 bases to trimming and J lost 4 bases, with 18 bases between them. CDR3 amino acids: CAAGQTDPYEQYF. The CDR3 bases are TGTGCCGCTGGACAGACGGATCCTTACGAGCAGTACTTC.

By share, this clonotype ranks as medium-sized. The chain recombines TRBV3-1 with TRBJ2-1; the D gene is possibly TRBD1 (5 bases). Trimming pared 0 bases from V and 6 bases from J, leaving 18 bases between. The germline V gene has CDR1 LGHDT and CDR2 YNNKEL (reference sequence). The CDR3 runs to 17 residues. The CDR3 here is CASSQERFIFQGNEQFF. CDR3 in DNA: TGTGCCAGCAGCCAAGAGCGTTTCATTTTTCAGGGCAATGAGCAGTTCTTC.

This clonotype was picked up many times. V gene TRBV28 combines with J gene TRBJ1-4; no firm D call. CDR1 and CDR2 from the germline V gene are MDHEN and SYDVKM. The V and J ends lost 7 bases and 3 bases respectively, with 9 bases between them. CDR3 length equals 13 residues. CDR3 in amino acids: CASTGRPNEKLFF. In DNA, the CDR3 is TGTGCCAGCACCGGCAGGCCTAATGAAAAACTGTTTTTT.

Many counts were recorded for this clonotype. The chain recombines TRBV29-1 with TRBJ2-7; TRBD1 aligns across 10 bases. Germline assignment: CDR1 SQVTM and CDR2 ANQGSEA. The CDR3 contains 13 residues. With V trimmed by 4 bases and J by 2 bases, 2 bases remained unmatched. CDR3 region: CSVAGQGPYEQYF. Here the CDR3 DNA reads TGCAGCGTTGCGGGACAGGGGCCCTACGAGCAGTACTTC.